This T cell receptor beta chain was sequenced in a study of control samples from healthy donors and cancer patients. Trimming removed 4 bases from V and 3 bases from J; junction bases left unmatched: 8. The CDR3 extends over 15 amino acids. Per germline, CDR1 KGHDR and CDR2 SFDVKD. Clones were sequenced by immunoSEQ multiplex PCR, and TCRdb holds only the in-frame ones, with some missing. In the table there are about 90,000 clones, roughly nine tenths of which are singletons. The sequence was collected from a young woman in good health. The V call is TRBV24-1, the J call TRBJ2-7; TRBD1 matches 7 bases. The sample taken for sequencing was blood. The CDR3, as DNA: TGTGCCACCAGTGACACACGACAGGGAAACTACGAGCAGTACTTC. It is translated as CATSDTRQGNYEQYF.